The entry that follows covers one TCR beta chain sequence. This specimen belongs to a study of technical replicates of blood from a handful of donors. Libraries were prepared by immunoSEQ multiplex PCR; TCRdb keeps only in-frame clonotypes and omits some of them. Among about 75,000 clones, approximately 96% were seen once, and the ten largest hold roughly 0.3%. The CDR3 consists of 12 residues. Trimming cost V 0 bases and J 8 bases, with 9 bases left between them. The germline CDR1 and CDR2 sequences are GTSNPN and SVGIG (reference sequence). The chain combines TRBV30 with TRBJ2-3, with a weak D call TRBD2 (5 bases). Sequencing was performed on T cells isolated from PBMCs. This receptor was identified in a human donor in good health. The CDR3 loop reads CAWSVSEGTQYF. As DNA, the CDR3 is TGTGCCTGGAGTGTTAGCGAAGGTACGCAGTATTTT.